The 3 T cell receptor beta chains in this list originate from one sample, sequenced in a study of T cells in Graves' hyperthyroidism and ophthalmopathy. TCR beta CDR3 sequences were amplified from RNA transcripts. HTBI primers were used for first-round RT-PCR of the TCR CDR3. MiXCR, run by TCRdb on the multiplex PCR reads, gives a single entry per CDR3 protein. The sample carries hundreds of thousands of distinct CDR3 sequences, 14% recorded once. Sequenced: blood. The receptors derive from a woman in her twenties or thirties with Graves' hyperthyroidism.

The chain carries TRBV28 and TRBJ2-7; 9 positions match TRBD1. CDR1 is MDHEN and CDR2 is SYDVKM in the germline V gene. With 8 bases clipped from V and 4 bases from J, the junction kept 6 bases outside the gene matches. The CDR3 spans 13 residues. CDR3 nucleotides: TGTGCCAGCCGGGGGACAGGGCTTTACGAGCAGTACTTC. This sequence encodes CASRGTGLYEQYF. The whole variable domain, filled in from reference TRBV28 and TRBJ2-7, reads DVKVTQSSRYLVKRTGEKVFLECVQDMDHENMFWYRQDPGLGLRLIYFSYDVKMKEKGDIPEGYSVSREKKERFSLILESASTNQTSMYLCASRGTGLYEQYFGPGTRLTVT.

This clonotype was counted at least ten times. V gene TRBV20-1 combines with J gene TRBJ2-5; D is perhaps TRBD2 (6 bases). The CDR3 runs to 13 residues. V was cut by 3 bases and J by 5 bases, with 13 bases left in between. Germline V gene sequence: CDR1 DFQATT, CDR2 SNEGSKA (reference sequence). Here the CDR3 DNA reads TGCAGTGCTAGCGTCACGGCGGGGGAGACCCAGTACTTC. This codes for CSASVTAGETQYF.

This clonotype has just a few counts. V is TRBV29-1 and J is TRBJ2-7; D might be TRBD1 (6 bases). The V end was cut by 7 bases, the J end by 4 bases, with 11 bases between. The CDR3 totals 11 residues. CDR1 SQVTM and CDR2 ANQGSEA come from the germline V gene. CDR3 sequence (DNA): TGCAGCGCTAGGACAGAGTACGAGCAGTACTTC. This sequence encodes CSARTEYEQYF.